The 19 T cell receptor beta chains presented below share a single source sample, sequenced in a study of control samples from healthy donors and cancer patients. Using immunoSEQ multiplex PCR, the repertoire was profiled, and TCRdb retains in-frame clones only, with some absent. The table lists roughly 130,000 clones, approximately 91% of them singletons. The sample was blood. The receptors were sampled from a man aged 50 or older in good health.

As to this clone: Because the CDR3 is missing its conserved closing phenylalanine or tryptophan, this is likely a read error. It is unclear where the CDR3 begins or ends on the DNA, so no DNA is shown, and the CDR3 is as TCRdb lists it. The CDR3 region is CASSNAAPGEIGIL. The genes are TRBV18 and TRBJ1-1. CDR1 and CDR2 (germline): KGHSH, LQKENI. 14 amino acids form the CDR3, both terminal residues included.

The chain joins TRBV7-2 to TRBJ1-5; 7 bases fit TRBD1. V was clipped by 5 bases and J by 7 bases; unmatched bases: 11. The CDR3 totals 15 residues. Germline-derived CDR1 and CDR2 are SGHTA and FQGNSA. The CDR3 spells CASSPNRGSGQPQHF. The CDR3 DNA is TGTGCCAGCAGCCCGAACAGGGGTTCTGGCCAGCCCCAGCATTTT. The whole variable domain, remainder taken from reference TRBV7-2 and TRBJ1-5, is GAGVSQSPSNKVTEKGKDVELRCDPISGHTALYWYRQSLGQGLEFLIYFQGNSAPDKSGLPSDRFSAERTGGSVSTLTIQRTQQEDSAVYLCASSPNRGSGQPQHFGDGTRLSIL.

J is TRBJ1-1 and V is TRBV25-1; D is ambiguous. V dropped 6 bases and J dropped 11 bases, with 13 bases sitting between them. The CDR3 has 11 residues. Germline loops: CDR1 MGHDK, CDR2 SYGVNS. CDR3 sequence (DNA): TGTGCCAGCAGCCCCGGCCGGGTGGCTTTCTTT. Its protein is CASSPGRVAFF.

The CDR3 nucleotides read TGTGCCAGTAGTCCATATCGCCAGGGTTCGGGCAATCAGCCCCAGCATTTT. Translation gives CASSPYRQGSGNQPQHF. V usage is TRBV19 and J usage is TRBJ1-5, with D perhaps matching TRBD1 (5 bases). Germline CDR1 is LNHDA and CDR2 is SQIVND (reference sequence). Trimming cost V 5 bases and J 2 bases, with 19 bases left between them. The CDR3 is 17 residues long.

The genes are TRBV5-1 and TRBJ2-7; TRBD2 aligns across 7 bases. This CDR3 spans 16 amino acids. From germline, CDR1 is SGHRS and CDR2 YFSETQ. Unmatched junction bases numbered 8, after V lost 0 bases and J lost 2 bases. The CDR3 is CASSLVRGNVAYEQYF. CDR3 DNA sequence: TGCGCCAGCAGCTTGGTGCGGGGGAACGTAGCCTACGAGCAGTACTTC. The complete variable domain, with remaining parts taken from reference TRBV5-1 and TRBJ2-7, reads KAGVTQTPRYLIKTRGQQVTLSCSPISGHRSVSWYQQTPGQGLQFLFEYFSETQRNKGNFPGRFSGRQFSNSRSEMNVSTLELGDSALYLCASSLVRGNVAYEQYFGPGTRLTVT.

The rearrangement uses TRBV6-5 and TRBJ2-7, with TRBD2 as a possible D gene (7 bases). This CDR3 has 14 amino acids. The germline V gene encodes CDR1 MNHEY and CDR2 SVGAGI. V was trimmed by 0 bases and J by 2 bases, leaving 8 bases between them. The chain's CDR3 is CASSYSGGPYEQYF. The CDR3 bases are TGTGCCAGCAGTTACTCGGGGGGGCCCTACGAGCAGTACTTC.

V is TRBV7-9 and J is TRBJ1-1; D is unresolved. Germline CDR1 reads SEHNR; CDR2 reads FQNEAQ (reference sequence). The CDR3 consists of 13 residues. V gave up 5 bases and J gave up 1 base, with 8 bases separating them. CDR3 residues: CASSPAGNTEAFF. The CDR3 DNA reads TGTGCCAGCAGCCCGGCAGGGAACACTGAAGCTTTCTTT.

V gene TRBV6-5 combines with J gene TRBJ2-3; possibly TRBD1 or TRBD2 for D (6 bases each). V dropped 7 bases and J dropped 2 bases, with 10 bases sitting between them. The germline V gene encodes CDR1 MNHEY and CDR2 SVGAGI. There are 13 residues in the CDR3. CDR3: CASTRGPTDTQYF. For the CDR3, the DNA is TGTGCCAGCACCCGGGGGCCCACAGATACGCAGTATTTT.

Regarding this clone: A read error may produce the germline difference seen at one junction end. The rearrangement links TRBV27 to TRBJ2-2, with D possibly matching TRBD2 (5 bases). In germline, CDR1 is MNHEY, CDR2 SMNVEV (reference sequence). CDR3 length: 13 residues. The CDR3: CASREVEHRGAVF. CDR3 nucleotide sequence: TGTGCCAGCAGGGAGGTCGAACACCGGGGAGCTGTTTTT.

This clone was detected only once. In DNA form, the CDR3 reads TGTGCCAGCAGCTTGGCCATAGATACGCAGTATTTT. It codes for CASSLAIDTQYF. The chain employs TRBV5-6 and TRBJ2-3; D unclear. Germline-derived CDR1 and CDR2 are SGHDT and YYEEEE. The CDR3 is made up of 12 amino acids. Trimming removed 0 bases from V and 5 bases from J, with 4 bases in between.

The chain uses TRBV12-3 or TRBV12-4 and TRBJ2-1, with D unclear. V was shortened by 6 bases and J by 5 bases, with 8 bases between the two germline ends. The CDR3 runs 12 residues. The CDR3 loop reads CASRLGNNEQFF. DNA for the CDR3: TGTGCCAGCAGGCTGGGTAACAATGAGCAGTTCTTC.

V and J are TRBV28 and TRBJ1-6, with 8 bases fitting TRBD1. Trimming removed 5 bases from V and 4 bases from J; junction bases left unmatched: 7. Germline V gene data show CDR1 as MDHEN and CDR2 as SYDVKM. This CDR3 is built from 16 residues. The CDR3 region is CASSGAGTGYNSPLHF. CDR3 nucleotides: TGTGCCAGCAGTGGAGCCGGGACAGGATATAATTCACCCCTCCACTTT.

The chain employs TRBV3-1 (or the pseudogene TRBV3-2) and TRBJ2-1; 10 bases are shared with TRBD2. Trimming cost V 1 base and J 9 bases; bases outside gene matches: 9. This CDR3 is built from 16 residues. The germline CDR1 and CDR2 sequences are LGHDT and YNNKEL (reference sequence). Here the CDR3 DNA reads TGTGCCAGCAGCCAAGCGAGCGGGGGGGCCCCGGGTGAGCAGTTCTTC. This gives the protein CASSQASGGAPGEQFF.

The V gene is TRBV2, the J gene TRBJ2-1; TRBD1 or TRBD2 may be the D gene (6 bases each). The CDR3 sequence is 16 residues long. In germline, CDR1 is SNHLY, CDR2 FYNNEI. V was clipped by 10 bases and J by 0 bases, with 19 bases between them. CDR3 loop: CATKGVAVSSYNEQFF. DNA for the CDR3: TGTGCCACCAAGGGGGTAGCGGTAAGCTCCTACAATGAGCAGTTCTTC. The full variable domain, its missing parts supplied by reference TRBV2 and TRBJ2-1, is EPEVTQTPSHQVTQMGQEVILRCVPISNHLYFYWYRQILGQKVEFLVSFYNNEISEKSEIFDDQFSVERPDGSNFTLKIRSTKLEDSAMYFCATKGVAVSSYNEQFFGPGTRLTVL.

The genes are TRBV2 and TRBJ2-5; possible D gene TRBD1, 6 bases. Germline V gives CDR1 SNHLY, CDR2 FYNNEI. V was cut by 5 bases and J by 4 bases, with 17 bases left in between. The length of the CDR3 is 15 residues. The DNA of the CDR3 is TGTGCCAGCAGTTATTACAGGGTTAAGGGAGAGACCCAGTACTTC. Translation gives CASSYYRVKGETQYF.

This chain connects TRBV6-6 to TRBJ1-2, with TRBD1 matching over 12 bases. The CDR3 has 15 amino acids. J lost 8 bases, V lost 8 bases, and 12 bases had no gene match. The V gene's germline CDR1 is MNHNY and CDR2 SVGAGI (reference sequence). The CDR3 is CASRRWGQGAQGYTF. CDR3 coding DNA: TGTGCCAGCCGACGGTGGGGACAGGGGGCGCAAGGCTACACCTTC.

The count of this clone is one. The chain is built from TRBV27 and TRBJ2-7, with D perhaps matching TRBD1 (5 bases). The CDR3 is made up of 13 amino acids. V shed 4 bases and J shed 1 base, with 8 bases lying between them. Germline-derived CDR1 and CDR2 are MNHEY and SMNVEV (reference sequence). The CDR3 spells CASSYQGSYEQYF. For the CDR3, the DNA is TGTGCCAGCAGTTATCAGGGATCCTACGAGCAGTACTTC.

V and J are TRBV7-8 and TRBJ1-1, with D hard to call. The CDR3 runs to 13 residues. Germline CDR1 SGHVS, CDR2 FQNEAQ. V shed 2 bases and J shed 3 bases, with 7 bases lying between them. CDR3 amino acids: CASSLSRDTEAFF. The CDR3 DNA reads TGTGCCAGCAGCTTATCGAGAGACACTGAAGCTTTCTTT.

The chain recombines TRBV2 with TRBJ1-2; D is ambiguous. The germline CDR1 and CDR2 sequences are SNHLY and FYNNEI. Trimming removed 6 bases from V and 3 bases from J, with 8 bases in between. The CDR3 consists of 12 residues. CDR3 region: CASSGRYYGYTF. CDR3 in DNA: TGTGCCAGCAGCGGAAGGTACTATGGCTACACCTTC.